Following are 9 T cell receptor beta chains from one sample sequenced in a study of cytotoxic CD8 clonotypes in ibrutinib-treated CLL. This table comes from immunoSEQ multiplex PCR, and its TCRdb copy is limited to in-frame clones, with some not included. The sample consists of 40,000 to 50,000 clones, about three fifths of them appearing once. Sequencing used PBMCs, obtained after 24 months of ibrutinib treatment. The receptors here all came from a human donor with chronic lymphocytic leukemia.

The chain carries TRBV23-1 and TRBJ2-1; TRBD2 is a possible D gene (5 bases). TRBV23-1 is an ORF; its function is uncertain. There are 12 residues in the CDR3. Trimming left V 7 bases short and J 9 bases short, with 13 bases between. CDR3: CASTRDSGEQFF. The CDR3 region has the DNA TGCGCCAGCACTCGGGATTCCGGTGAGCAGTTCTTC.

The chain combines TRBV5-1 with TRBJ1-2; the match to TRBD1 covers 7 bases. Germline V gene lookup returns CDR1 SGHRS and CDR2 YFSETQ. J gave up 0 bases and V 4 bases, and 3 bases lay outside the gene matches. The CDR3 runs 14 residues. The CDR3 here is CASSIGTANYGYTF. The CDR3 nucleotides read TGCGCCAGCAGCATCGGGACAGCTAACTATGGCTACACCTTC.

The chain employs TRBV5-4 and TRBJ2-6, with TRBD2 as a possible D gene (6 bases). Germline V gives CDR1 SGHNT, CDR2 YYREEE (reference sequence). The CDR3 covers 17 residues. V was shortened by 0 bases and J by 0 bases, with 10 bases between the two germline ends. The CDR3 DNA is TGTGCCAGCAGCTTGGCCGGGAGAACCTCTGGGGCCAACGTCCTGACTTTC. This codes for CASSLAGRTSGANVLTF.

This clone was counted only a few times. The chain links TRBV30 to TRBJ2-1; D is uncertain. This CDR3 has 11 amino acids. Germline values: CDR1 GTSNPN, CDR2 SVGIG (reference sequence). Trimming stripped 5 bases from V and 8 bases from J, with 10 bases between. CDR3 sequence reads: CAWLGGDEQFF. The CDR3 nucleotides are TGTGCCTGGCTGGGTGGGGATGAGCAGTTCTTC.

The V call is TRBV5-6, the J call TRBJ2-6, with 7 bases that match TRBD2. With 0 bases clipped from V and 0 bases from J, the junction kept 6 bases outside the gene matches. Germline CDR1 is SGHDT and CDR2 is YYEEEE. The CDR3 is 18 amino acids. CDR3 DNA sequence: TGTGCCAGCAGCTTGGGGGCGGGGGTCCTCTCTGGGGCCAACGTCCTGACTTTC. Amino acids: CASSLGAGVLSGANVLTF. Complete variable domain (other parts from reference TRBV5-6 and TRBJ2-6): DAGVTQSPTHLIKTRGQQVTLRCSPKSGHDTVSWYQQALGQGPQFIFQYYEEEERQRGNFPDRFSGHQFPNYSSELNVNALLLGDSALYLCASSLGAGVLSGANVLTFGAGSRLTVL.

The chain couples TRBV5-6 to TRBJ2-7, with D possibly matching TRBD1 (6 bases). Trimming left V 2 bases short and J 2 bases short, with 8 bases between. Germline CDR1 and CDR2: SGHDT and YYEEEE. The CDR3 length is 13 residues. CDR3 DNA sequence: TGTGCCAGCAGCTTTTGGGGGCCCTACGAGCAGTACTTC. The encoded protein is CASSFWGPYEQYF.

This clone was observed a handful of times. This rearrangement joins TRBV29-1 to TRBJ1-2; no clear D gene. V was pared by 7 bases and J by 7 bases, with 16 bases between. The CDR3 covers 12 residues. The V gene's germline CDR1 is SQVTM and CDR2 ANQGSEA. The CDR3 DNA sequence: TGCAGCGCCGGGCGGGTTTCCACTGGCTACACCTTC. This codes for CSAGRVSTGYTF.

The chain couples TRBV7-9 to TRBJ2-2, with 8 positions matching TRBD2. Germline CDR1 reads SEHNR; CDR2 reads FQNEAQ (reference sequence). The J segment lost 5 bases and the V segment lost 5 bases, leaving 10 bases of the junction unmatched. The CDR3 totals 16 residues. DNA of the CDR3: TGTGCCAGCAGCCCCCAAAGCGGGGGATATACCGGGGAGCTGTTTTTT. As protein: CASSPQSGGYTGELFF.

This sequence joins TRBV5-6 and TRBJ1-5, with 8 bases identical to TRBD1. CDR3 length: 14 residues. V shed 3 bases and J 7 bases; nucleotides not matched to a gene: 6. Germline V gene data show CDR1 as SGHDT and CDR2 as YYEEEE. CDR3 residues: CASSSTGEIQPQHF. Here the CDR3 DNA reads TGTGCCAGCAGCTCGACAGGGGAGATCCAGCCCCAGCATTTT.